One T cell receptor (beta chain) is described in this entry. The antigen remains unidentified. This entry is derived from a study of Tregs in tolerant kidney transplant recipients. Findings and limits, study-wide: Changing PCR primers prevented nucleotide comparison between some patients' samples. Antigen-driven expansion was suggested because donor-specific Tregs expanded more than all Tregs in tolerant patients.

The CDR3 is 13 residues long. The germline V gene encodes CDR1 SGHTA and CDR2 FQGNSA. Trimming pared 2 bases from V and 3 bases from J, leaving 8 bases between. Repertoires were generated with immunoSEQ multiplex PCR, while TCRdb's copy carries only in-frame clones and drops some. The top ten hold about 1.6% of the sample, which has tens of thousands of clones, around nine tenths seen once. Related graft donors supplied nonmyeloablative bone marrow transplants, and mixed chimerism was transient. This clonotype was obtained from a human patient who received a combined kidney and bone marrow transplant. Some T cells may be provided by the graft donor. The chain combines TRBV7-2 with TRBJ2-7, with unresolved D. Sample: CD4+ T cells from blood (PBMCs), taken 24 months after the transplant. The DNA for the CDR3 is TGTGCCAGCAGCTTACAGATAAACTACGAGCAGTACTTC. It codes for CASSLQINYEQYF.